The rows below give T cell receptor beta chains drawn from one sample of a study of blood T cell repertoires in COVID-19. This table comes from immunoSEQ multiplex PCR, and its TCRdb copy is limited to in-frame clones, with some not included. This table holds more than 80,000 clones, roughly 87% found once. The sequenced sample was peripheral blood. The receptors come from a woman in her sixties with COVID-19, enrolled during active disease. Both conserved end residues are part of each CDR3. The D gene is left open where the match is weak. Clone size is not always given. Where it is, it says once, few, many or a class for expanded clones.

TRBJ1-5 - TRBV2 - TGTGCCAGCAACAGGGTTAATAGCAATCAGCCCCAGCATTTT CASNRVNSNQPQHF
TRBJ2-7 - TRBV30 - TGTGCCTGGAGTGTCTCGTACGAGCAGTACTTC CAWSVSYEQYF
TRBJ2-5 TRBD1 TRBV5-1 - TGCGCCAGCAGCTGGAATACAGGGGGAGAGACCCAGTACTTC CASSWNTGGETQYF
TRBJ2-3 - TRBV7-3 - TGTGCCAGCAGCCTGAGCCAGGGGCCGGGAGATACGCAGTATTTT CASSLSQGPGDTQYF
TRBJ1-5 - TRBV30 - TGTGCCTGGAGTGTTGGAGGGGCTATCAATCAGCCCCAGCATTTT CAWSVGGAINQPQHF
TRBJ1-5 - TRBV6-1 - TGTGCCAGCAGTGAAGTAGGTTCAGGGTTTAGCAATCAGCCCCAGCATTTT CASSEVGSGFSNQPQHF
TRBJ1-1 - TRBV18 - TGTGCCAGCTCACCACTTACCGGGAGCACTGAAGCTTTCTTT CASSPLTGSTEAFF
TRBJ2-4 - TRBV6-6 - TGTGCCAGCAGTCACCTACCTGGACACGTTCGCGCCAAAAACATTCAGTACTTC CASSHLPGHVRAKNIQYF
TRBJ2-1 - TRBV7-9 - TGTGCCAGCAGCTTAGCCCCCTCCCCAGGGAGGAATGAGCAGTTCTTC CASSLAPSPGRNEQFF
TRBJ2-1 TRBD1 TRBV28 - TGTGCCAGCAGCCCATACCCACGGACAGGACGCTCCTACAATGAGCAGTTCTTC CASSPYPRTGRSYNEQFF
TRBJ1-1 - TRBV3-1/TRBV3-2 - TGTGCCAGCAGCCCCCACCAGGGGCGGTTGAACACTGAAGCTTTCTTT CASSPHQGRLNTEAFF
TRBJ2-3 - TRBV30 - TGTGCCTGGAGCGCACCCCCAACAGCCTACCGGGGAGATACGCAGTATTTT CAWSAPPTAYRGDTQYF
TRBJ2-7 - TRBV9 - TGTGCCAGCAGCGTCGGACAGACGAACTACGAGCAGTACTTC CASSVGQTNYEQYF
TRBJ2-7 TRBD2 TRBV7-2 - TGTGCCAGCAGATTCACGGGGGGGCAAAACGAGCAGTACTTC CASRFTGGQNEQYF
TRBJ1-6 TRBD1 TRBV5-1 - TGCGCCAGCCGCCGGGAGGGGGCGGTTAATTCACCCCTCCACTTT CASRREGAVNSPLHF
TRBJ1-2 TRBD1 TRBV7-2 - TGTGCCAGCAGCCCTTCAGCAGGGGGCTATGGCTACACCTTC CASSPSAGGYGYTF
TRBJ1-2 - TRBV14 - TGTGCCAGCAGCCTAGCGGGCGGGAATGGCTACACCTTC CASSLAGGNGYTF
TRBJ2-7 - TRBV5-6 - TGTGCCAGCAGCTTGCCAGAGGAAGTTCCGGGGACATCCGTCTCAGGGCAGTACTTC CASSLPEEVPGTSVSGQYF
TRBJ2-1 - TRBV11-3 - TGTGCCAGCAGCTTAGTTCCTGATGAGCAGTTCTTC CASSLVPDEQFF
TRBJ1-2 TRBD1 TRBV6-4 - TGTGCCAGCTCCCGGGACAGGGGGCTTGGCTACACCTTC CASSRDRGLGYTF
TRBJ1-6 TRBD1 TRBV5-1 - TGCGCCAGCAGCTTGACAGGGGATTCACCCCTCCACTTT CASSLTGDSPLHF
TRBJ2-3 TRBD2 TRBV14 once TGTGCCAGCAGCCATCTCCGACTAGCGGGGGGGCCTGATACGCAGTATTTT CASSHLRLAGGPDTQYF
TRBJ2-2 - TRBV28 - TGTGCCGCTGACAGAAACACCGGGGAGCTGTTTTTT CAADRNTGELFF
TRBJ2-5 - TRBV7-8 - TGTGCCAGCAGCTCATCTCGGGAGACCCAGTACTTC CASSSSRETQYF
TRBJ2-1 TRBD2 TRBV25-1 - TGTGCCAGCAGTGGACTAGCGACCGATGAGCAGTTCTTC CASSGLATDEQFF
TRBJ2-7 TRBD1 TRBV28 few TGTGCCAGCAGTCCTTTGGACAGGGCCCGGATGGTGCAGTACTTC CASSPLDRARMVQYF
TRBJ2-2 TRBD1 TRBV11-2 - TGTGCCAGCACCCGGACAGGGGGCGAGTACACCGGGGAGCTGTTTTTT CASTRTGGEYTGELFF
TRBJ2-4 - TRBV11-2 once TGTGCCAGCAGCCTTGGGCACCAAAACATTCAGTACTTC CASSLGHQNIQYF
TRBJ1-2 TRBD1 TRBV3-1/TRBV3-2 - TGTGCCAGCAGCCAAGCGACAGGGCCCTATGGCTACACCTTC CASSQATGPYGYTF
TRBJ1-3 - TRBV18 - TGTGCCAGCTCGTCCATCGGGGGATATGCTGGAAACACCATATATTTT CASSSIGGYAGNTIYF
TRBJ2-6 - TRBV19 - TGTGCCAGTAGTATTCTCTCAGGGCTTGGGGCCAACGTCCTGACTTTC CASSILSGLGANVLTF
TRBJ1-5 TRBD1 TRBV4-2 - TGTGCCAGCAGCCAACAGACAGGGGGCGAGCATCAGCCCCAGCATTTT CASSQQTGGEHQPQHF
TRBJ1-6 TRBD1 TRBV2 - TGTGCCAGCAGGCGGGACAGGGTTAATTCACCCCTCCACTTT CASRRDRVNSPLHF
TRBJ1-3 - TRBV30 once TGTGCCTGGAGTGTCGGTCGAACCTCTGGAAACACCATATATTTT CAWSVGRTSGNTIYF
TRBJ1-2 - TRBV18 once TGTGCCAGCTCACCACGACGGGACATTGCGGATGGCTACACCTTC CASSPRRDIADGYTF
TRBJ2-1 TRBD1 TRBV18 - TGTGCCAGCTCACCACGGGGACAGGGAATAGATGAGCAGTTCTTC CASSPRGQGIDEQFF
TRBJ1-2 - TRBV6-2/TRBV6-3 - TGTGCCAGCAGCCTCAACAGGGTTGGCTACACCTTC CASSLNRVGYTF
TRBJ1-6 TRBD1 TRBV10-3 - TGTGCCATCAGGGACCGGGACAGGGGCTCACCCCTCCACTTT CAIRDRDRGSPLHF
TRBJ2-5 TRBD2 TRBV10-1 - TGCGCCAGCAGTGAGGCTACTAGCGGGGATCTTGGACAAGAGACCCAGTACTTC CASSEATSGDLGQETQYF
TRBJ1-2 TRBD1 TRBV4-3 once TGCGCCAGCAGCCACCGCGACAGGGTTGGCTACACCTTC CASSHRDRVGYTF
TRBJ2-5 TRBD2 TRBV14 once TGTGCCAGCAGCCAAATAAGCGGGGGCCAAGAGACCCAGTACTTC CASSQISGGQETQYF
TRBJ2-5 TRBD2 TRBV7-3 - TGTGCCAGCAGCTTACTCGGGGGGGCCTTGGAGACCCAGTACTTC CASSLLGGALETQYF
TRBJ2-3 - TRBV5-6 - TGTGCCAGCAGCCGCCCCTTGCAGGGGAGCACAGATACGCAGTATTTT CASSRPLQGSTDTQYF
TRBJ2-7 TRBD2 TRBV18 - TGTGCCAGCTCACCGGGGACTAGCGGGGGGCACATTACCTACGAGCAGTACTTC CASSPGTSGGHITYEQYF
TRBJ2-1 TRBD1 TRBV7-9 - TGTGCCAGCAGCTTCCCGGGGACAGGTCAATACAATGAGCAGTTCTTC CASSFPGTGQYNEQFF
TRBJ2-7 TRBD1 TRBV6-1 - TGTGCCAGCAGTGAAGACAGGGGGTATGCCTACGAGCAGTACTTC CASSEDRGYAYEQYF
TRBJ1-2 TRBD1 TRBV6-2/TRBV6-3 - TGTGCCAGCAGCCATTTCGGACAGGATATGGGCTACACCTTC CASSHFGQDMGYTF
TRBJ1-1 - TRBV5-4 - TGTGCCAGCAGCTTAAGGGGGTATGGCACTGAAGCTTTCTTT CASSLRGYGTEAFF
TRBJ2-3 - TRBV4-3 - TGCGCCAGCAGCCAAGATGACAGGTGGGCAGATACGCAGTATTTT CASSQDDRWADTQYF
TRBJ2-7 TRBD1 TRBV14 once TGTGCCAGCAGCCAAGCCGGGACAGGGGGCTCCTACGAGCAGTACTTC CASSQAGTGGSYEQYF
TRBJ2-1 TRBD1 TRBV19 - TGTGCCAGTAGTAACCCACCAGGACAGGTTCGGCTCTTC CASSNPPGQVRLF
TRBJ2-7 TRBD1 TRBV5-1 few TGCGCCAGCAGCCCAGGGACAGGGGGCATGGAGCAGTACTTC CASSPGTGGMEQYF
TRBJ2-3 TRBD1 TRBV30 once TGTGCCGAGGGAAGACAGGGACGAGGGGATACGCAGTATTTT CAEGRQGRGDTQYF
TRBJ2-5 - TRBV27 - TGTGCCAGCAGTTTGGGTCTGCGGGATGCGACCCAGTACTTC CASSLGLRDATQYF
TRBJ1-4 - TRBV9 - TGTGCCAGCAGCCCCCGGGCCCGGGAGGGTGAAAAACTGTTTTTT CASSPRAREGEKLFF